The 27 T cell receptor beta chains reported below all come from one sample, sequenced in a study of blood T cell repertoires in COVID-19 (TCRdb year 2020). Library prep was done by the immunoSEQ multiplex PCR assay. In TCRdb, the immuneACCESS table is reduced to in-frame sequences with V and J assigned. These tables do not hold every clone; where another copy was compared, an unresolved V gene accounts for under half, and the others remain unexplained. The sample table lists approximately 210,000 clones, around 88% of them with a count of one. 2.5% to 3% of the sample is taken by the ten largest. Material for sequencing was peripheral blood. These receptors came from a man in his fifties with active or convalescent COVID-19.

The chain carries TRBV27 and TRBJ1-1, with 8 bases fitting TRBD1. The germline V gene encodes CDR1 MNHEY and CDR2 SMNVEV (reference sequence). The CDR3 is made up of 14 amino acids. J was trimmed by 4 bases and V by 6 bases; bases with no gene match: 7. CDR3 sequence reads: CASSQDREGTEAFF. The CDR3, as DNA: TGTGCCAGCAGCCAGGACAGGGAGGGCACTGAAGCTTTCTTT.

Only one count was recorded for this clone. This chain connects TRBV7-8 to TRBJ1-4; D unclear. The CDR3 length is 15 residues. Germline V CDR1 and CDR2: SGHVS, FQNEAQ. V shed 8 bases and J shed 0 bases, with 13 bases lying between them. The CDR3 DNA reads TGTGCCAGCCGAAGAGTTGTCGCAACTAATGAAAAACTGTTTTTT. Its protein product is CASRRVVATNEKLFF.

The rearrangement joins TRBV7-9 to TRBJ1-6; 11 nucleotides line up with TRBD1. The CDR3 has 16 residues. Trimming at V came to 4 bases and at J to 6 bases, leaving 5 bases not matched to a gene. The germline V gene has CDR1 SEHNR and CDR2 FQNEAQ (reference sequence). The chain's CDR3 is CASSSRGQGVNSPLHF. In DNA, the CDR3 is TGTGCCAGCAGCTCACGGGGACAGGGGGTTAATTCACCCCTCCACTTT.

This chain joins TRBV29-1 and TRBJ1-2; TRBD1 matches 9 bases. Germline trimming cut 7 bases from V and 4 bases from J; bases unmatched to any gene: 7. The CDR3 is made up of 13 amino acids. CDR1 is SQVTM, CDR2 ANQGSEA, per germline. The CDR3 region has the DNA TGCAGCGGCGGGACAGGGAGTCTCTATGGCTACACCTTC. Its translation: CSGGTGSLYGYTF.

This sequence joins TRBV6-5 and TRBJ1-2; 7 positions match TRBD1. V lost 6 bases to trimming and J lost 3 bases; unmatched junction nucleotides: 4. Germline V lookup: CDR1 MNHEY, CDR2 SVGAGI. The CDR3 length is 13 residues. CDR3 amino acids: CASSSGTDYGYTF. The CDR3 DNA reads as TGTGCCAGCAGCTCCGGGACAGACTATGGCTACACCTTC.

A word on this clone: Within the sample, other DNA sequences also encode this same CDR3. The V call is TRBV29-1, the J call TRBJ2-7; 9 positions agree with TRBD1. V lost 6 bases and J lost 2; bases outside the gene matches: 2. CDR3 size: 12 residues. In germline, CDR1 is SQVTM, CDR2 ANQGSEA. The CDR3: CSVGQGAYEQYF. In DNA form, the CDR3 reads TGCAGCGTGGGACAGGGCGCCTACGAGCAGTACTTC.

This clone was seen a handful of times. V and J are TRBV10-1 and TRBJ2-1; TRBD2 matches at 9 bases. The CDR3 contains 15 residues. V lost 3 bases to trimming and J lost 7 bases; unmatched junction nucleotides: 7. Per germline, CDR1 WNHNN and CDR2 SYGVQD (reference sequence). In nucleotides, the CDR3 is TGCGCCAGCAGTGAAGCGGGAGGAGGGATGAATGAGCAGTTCTTC. It codes for CASSEAGGGMNEQFF.

The rearrangement joins TRBV28 to TRBJ1-4, with 7 positions matching TRBD1. Germline CDR1 is MDHEN and CDR2 is SYDVKM. The CDR3 runs to 15 residues. After removal of 3 bases from V and 2 bases from J, the junction contained 3 bases not matched to a gene. CDR3 sequence reads: CASSFGGQTNEKLFF. DNA of the CDR3: TGTGCCAGCAGTTTCGGGGGACAGACTAATGAAAAACTGTTTTTT.

This clone was detected only a few times. The chain joins TRBV3-1 (or the pseudogene TRBV3-2) to TRBJ2-1; 9 bases fit TRBD2. With 8 bases clipped from V and 6 bases from J, the junction kept 11 bases outside the gene matches. CDR1 and CDR2 (germline): LGHDT, YNNKEL (reference sequence). The CDR3 extends over 15 amino acids. CDR3 nucleotides: TGTGCCAGCCGCCTGGCGGGAGGGCTTAGCAATGAGCAGTTCTTC. Translated: CASRLAGGLSNEQFF.

This clone is a singleton in its sample. The chain recombines TRBV6-5 with TRBJ2-7; perhaps TRBD1 as D (6 bases). Looked up from germline, CDR1 is MNHEY and CDR2 is SVGAGI. Trimming stripped 8 bases from V and 2 bases from J, with 16 bases between. There are 14 residues in the CDR3. CDR3: CASDLPGQTYEQYF. CDR3 DNA: TGTGCCAGCGACCTACCTGGACAGACCTACGAGCAGTACTTC.

This clone was counted a few times. V usage is TRBV28 and J usage is TRBJ1-6; D uncertain. This CDR3 comprises 12 residues. V dropped 10 bases and J dropped 10 bases, with 14 bases sitting between them. Germline-derived CDR1 and CDR2 are MDHEN and SYDVKM. In DNA form, the CDR3 reads TGTGCCACCACTTGGAGGAACTCACCCCTCCACTTT. Protein sequence: CATTWRNSPLHF.

The rearrangement links TRBV11-2 to TRBJ2-7, with 7 bases fitting TRBD2. Germline V CDR1 and CDR2: SGHAT, FQNNGV. J gave up 2 bases and V 5 bases, and 12 bases lay outside the gene matches. This CDR3 spans 16 amino acids. The DNA for the CDR3 is TGTGCCAGCAGCCTTGGACGGCGGGAGCCTGCCTACGAGCAGTACTTC. It specifies CASSLGRREPAYEQYF.

The chain recombines TRBV5-1 with TRBJ2-7; 9 bases line up with TRBD1. This CDR3 comprises 16 residues. CDR1 is SGHRS, CDR2 YFSETQ, per germline. V lost 3 bases, J lost 0 bases, and 7 bases stayed unmatched. The CDR3 loop reads CASSSPPGQGSYEQYF. In DNA form, the CDR3 reads TGCGCCAGCAGCTCCCCACCGGGACAGGGCTCCTACGAGCAGTACTTC.

The chain couples TRBV19 to TRBJ2-7; weak D call: TRBD1 (5 bases). CDR3 length: 14 residues. Trimming shortened V by 1 base and J by 6 bases, and 13 bases separated the two germline ends. The germline V gene has CDR1 LNHDA and CDR2 SQIVND (reference sequence). The CDR3 nucleotides are TGTGCCAGTAGTATAGTAGTTGGGGCGCGCGAGCAGTACTTC. Protein: CASSIVVGAREQYF.

CDR3 coding DNA: TGTGCCAGCAGTTACGAGGGTGTAGAGACCCAGTACTTC. Its protein product is CASSYEGVETQYF. This rearrangement joins TRBV6-5 to TRBJ2-5, with D possibly TRBD2 on 5 matching bases. The germline V gene encodes CDR1 MNHEY and CDR2 SVGAGI. Trimming left V 2 bases short and J 4 bases short, with 8 bases between. This CDR3 has 13 residues.

This sequence joins TRBV7-8 and TRBJ2-1; TRBD2 is a possible D gene (7 bases). The CDR3 totals 16 residues. V dropped 3 bases and J dropped 7 bases, with 19 bases sitting between them. Per germline, CDR1 SGHVS and CDR2 FQNEAQ. The CDR3 region is CASSFSLRGGGNEQFF. The CDR3 coding sequence is TGTGCCAGCAGCTTCTCCCTCAGAGGGGGGGGGAATGAGCAGTTCTTC. The full variable domain, with the rest looked up from reference TRBV7-8 and TRBJ2-1, is GAGVSQSPRYKVAKRGQDVALRCDPISGHVSLFWYQQALGQGPEFLTYFQNEAQLDKSGLPSDRFFAERPEGSVSTLKIQRTQQEDSAVYLCASSFSLRGGGNEQFFGPGTRLTVL.

This sequence joins TRBV3-1 (or the pseudogene TRBV3-2) and TRBJ1-5, with a tentative D call TRBD1 (5 bases). The germline gives CDR1 LGHDT, CDR2 YNNKEL (reference sequence). The CDR3 is made up of 16 amino acids. The germline V and J ends were trimmed by 4 bases and 2 bases, with 15 bases remaining between them. The CDR3 DNA follows: TGTGCCAGCAGCCCCTCTTTGATAGGGGGCAATCAGCCCCAGCATTTT. Protein sequence: CASSPSLIGGNQPQHF.

The rearrangement uses TRBV5-1 and TRBJ1-1; D is unresolved. This CDR3 is 14 amino acids long. Looked up from germline, CDR1 is SGHRS and CDR2 is YFSETQ. V was trimmed by 4 bases and J by 4 bases, leaving 14 bases between them. CDR3 in DNA: TGCGCCAGCAGCAGGACGGGGTTGAGCACTGAAGCTTTCTTT. This encodes CASSRTGLSTEAFF.

V gene TRBV27 combines with J gene TRBJ2-1; 10 bases line up with TRBD2. Losses at the gene ends were 4 bases for V and 2 bases for J; bases not matched to a gene: 11. This CDR3 is built from 18 residues. Germline CDR1 MNHEY, CDR2 SMNVEV (reference sequence). The CDR3 DNA reads TGTGCCAGCAGTTCGGCTAGCGGGGGCTCCTCTACCTACAATGAGCAGTTCTTC. Translated: CASSSASGGSSTYNEQFF.

The V gene is TRBV19, the J gene TRBJ1-2, with 12 bases matching TRBD1. Germline-derived CDR1 and CDR2 are LNHDA and SQIVND (reference sequence). The CDR3 has 15 amino acids. J gave up 8 bases and V 5 bases, and 9 bases lay outside the gene matches. CDR3 sequence (DNA): TGTGCCAGTAGTGCTCCGGGACAGGGGGCCTGGGGCTACACCTTC. Its protein product is CASSAPGQGAWGYTF.

The chain couples TRBV5-6 to TRBJ1-2; D unclear. CDR1 is SGHDT, CDR2 YYEEEE, per germline. The CDR3 length is 15 residues. V lost 3 bases, J lost 1 base, and 13 bases lay in between. The DNA for the CDR3 is TGTGCCAGCAGCTCCCTTCGCTCGCGTAACTATGGCTACACCTTC. Translation: CASSSLRSRNYGYTF. Combining the CDR3 with reference TRBV5-6 and TRBJ1-2 gives the whole variable domain DAGVTQSPTHLIKTRGQQVTLRCSPKSGHDTVSWYQQALGQGPQFIFQYYEEEERQRGNFPDRFSGHQFPNYSSELNVNALLLGDSALYLCASSSLRSRNYGYTFGSGTRLTVV.

The chain combines TRBV28 with TRBJ1-5; 9 bases are a match to TRBD1. The CDR3 consists of 15 residues. The J segment lost 4 bases and the V segment lost 6 bases, leaving 7 bases of the junction unmatched. CDR1 is MDHEN, CDR2 SYDVKM, per germline. The CDR3 is CASRALGQGNQPQHF. CDR3 DNA sequence: TGTGCCAGCAGGGCGTTGGGACAGGGAAATCAGCCCCAGCATTTT. Drawing the rest from reference TRBV28 and TRBJ1-5, the complete variable domain is DVKVTQSSRYLVKRTGEKVFLECVQDMDHENMFWYRQDPGLGLRLIYFSYDVKMKEKGDIPEGYSVSREKKERFSLILESASTNQTSMYLCASRALGQGNQPQHFGDGTRLSIL.

In its sample, this clone was seen many times. This chain uses TRBV28 with TRBJ2-7; 11 bases are shared with TRBD1. CDR3 length: 14 residues. V shed 8 bases and J 2 bases; nucleotides not matched to a gene: 5. CDR1 and CDR2 (germline): MDHEN, SYDVKM. This CDR3 reads CASARDRGTYEQYF. The CDR3 DNA reads TGTGCCAGCGCCAGGGACAGGGGGACCTACGAGCAGTACTTC. The full variable domain, with the rest looked up from reference TRBV28 and TRBJ2-7, is DVKVTQSSRYLVKRTGEKVFLECVQDMDHENMFWYRQDPGLGLRLIYFSYDVKMKEKGDIPEGYSVSREKKERFSLILESASTNQTSMYLCASARDRGTYEQYFGPGTRLTVT.

Only one count was recorded for this clone. V usage is TRBV7-2 and J usage is TRBJ1-2; 9 bases are shared with TRBD1. From germline, CDR1 is SGHTA and CDR2 FQGNSA. J lost 0 bases, V lost 5 bases, and 4 bases had no gene match. This CDR3 is built from 15 residues. CDR3 DNA: TGTGCCAGCAGCCCAGACAGGGGGACTAACTATGGCTACACCTTC. Translation: CASSPDRGTNYGYTF.

The chain employs TRBV30 and TRBJ1-2; D ambiguous. This CDR3 has 9 amino acids. V was cut by 2 bases and J by 8 bases, with 3 bases left in between. Germline loops: CDR1 GTSNPN, CDR2 SVGIG (reference sequence). CDR3 loop: CAWSPGYTF. The CDR3 nucleotides are TGTGCCTGGAGTCCGGGCTACACCTTC.

This clone was seen once. The chain carries TRBV28 and TRBJ1-1; no clear D. V lost 3 bases and J lost 4, with 9 bases in between. The CDR3 has 13 residues. Germline V gene data show CDR1 as MDHEN and CDR2 as SYDVKM. The CDR3 spells CASSLPGRTEAFF. CDR3 nucleotide sequence: TGTGCCAGCAGTTTGCCGGGTCGCACTGAAGCTTTCTTT.

J is TRBJ2-1 and V is TRBV28; 10 bases fit TRBD1. From germline, CDR1 is MDHEN and CDR2 SYDVKM. This CDR3 has 12 amino acids. J lost 15 bases, V lost 5 bases, and 7 bases had no gene match. DNA for the CDR3: TGTGCCAGCAGTCTCGGGACAGGGGTAGTGTTCTTC. Translated: CASSLGTGVVFF.